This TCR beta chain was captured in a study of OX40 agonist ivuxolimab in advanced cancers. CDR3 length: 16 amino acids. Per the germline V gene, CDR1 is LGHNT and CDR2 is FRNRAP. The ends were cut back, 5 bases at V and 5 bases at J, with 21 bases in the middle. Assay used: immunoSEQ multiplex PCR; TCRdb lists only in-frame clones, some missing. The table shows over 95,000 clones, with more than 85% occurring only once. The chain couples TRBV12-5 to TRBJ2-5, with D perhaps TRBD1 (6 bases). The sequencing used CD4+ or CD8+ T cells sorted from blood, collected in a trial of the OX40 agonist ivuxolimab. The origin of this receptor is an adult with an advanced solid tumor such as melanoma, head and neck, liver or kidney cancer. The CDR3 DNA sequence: TGTGCTAGTGGTCCCCAACGGGGATCACAGGGCGAGACCCAGTACTTC. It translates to CASGPQRGSQGETQYF.